The 7 T cell receptor beta chains below all came from one sample that was sequenced in a study of cytomegalovirus exposure and HLA in healthy donors (dated by TCRdb to between 2016 and 2019). The library relied on the immunoSEQ multiplex PCR assay. For the multiplex PCR, a mixture combining 60 forward primers for TCR Vbeta segments and 13 reverse primers for TCR Jbeta segments was used. The table comes from immuneACCESS by way of TCRdb, which keeps in-frame sequences with V and J called. Part of the clones is missing from these tables; in studies checked, under half for an unresolved V gene and the rest for unknown reasons. The sample table lists fewer than 150,000 clones, 60% to 75% of them with a count of one. The biggest ten clones account for nearly 6% of the sample. The specimen sequenced was PBMCs. All receptors come from a woman aged 45-65 years in good health and CMV-seropositive.

In DNA, the CDR3 is TGTGCCAGCACTTTGAGGGATAACACTGAAGCTTTCTTT. Translated, it gives CASTLRDNTEAFF. The chain combines TRBV19 with TRBJ1-1; no firm D call. There are 13 residues in the CDR3. CDR1 and CDR2 from the germline V gene are LNHDA and SQIVND (reference sequence). V shed 9 bases and J shed 2 bases, with 13 bases lying between them.

This clone was found a few times. The chain employs TRBV5-4 and TRBJ2-7; 7 nucleotides agree with TRBD1. Germline V gene lookup returns CDR1 SGHNT and CDR2 YYREEE (reference sequence). CDR3 size: 14 residues. V gave up 3 bases and J gave up 3 bases; unmatched junction bases: 6. Written as DNA, the CDR3 is TGTGCCAGCAGCTCAGGACAGGACCGCTACGAGCAGTACTTC. The encoded protein is CASSSGQDRYEQYF.

The chain uses TRBV5-4 and TRBJ2-7, with D perhaps TRBD1 (6 bases). This CDR3 has 13 residues. Trimming removed 3 bases at V and 2 bases at J, with 9 bases between. CDR1 and CDR2 from the germline V gene are SGHNT and YYREEE (reference sequence). The CDR3 loop reads CASSSGAPYEQYF. In DNA form, the CDR3 reads TGTGCCAGCAGCTCAGGGGCTCCCTACGAGCAGTACTTC.

The chain is built from TRBV11-2 and TRBJ2-2, with D possibly TRBD1 on 5 matching bases. This CDR3 has 13 residues. Germline lookup yields CDR1 SGHAT and CDR2 FQNNGV. The germline V and J ends were trimmed by 1 base and 6 bases, with 6 bases remaining between them. The CDR3 DNA reads as TGTGCCAGCAGCTTAGTGGGGCCCGGGGAGCTGTTTTTT. Translation: CASSLVGPGELFF.

This clone was detected only a few times. The V call is TRBV6-1, the J call TRBJ2-7; 8 bases are a match to TRBD1. V lost 6 bases, J lost 3 bases, and 4 bases stayed unmatched. The V gene's germline CDR1 is MNHNS and CDR2 SASEGT. The CDR3 has 13 residues. CDR3 in amino acids: CASRGTGVYEQYF. CDR3 sequence (DNA): TGTGCCAGCAGAGGGACAGGAGTCTACGAGCAGTACTTC.

This clone was seen once. The J gene is TRBJ1-1, the V gene TRBV5-4; 10 bases map to TRBD1. This CDR3 region has 13 residues. The trim removed 4 bases at V and 8 bases at J, leaving 5 bases unmatched. CDR1 and CDR2 from the germline V gene are SGHNT and YYREEE (reference sequence). In DNA form, the CDR3 reads TGTGCCAGCAGCCTGGGACAGGGGAACGAAGCTTTCTTT. Encoded protein: CASSLGQGNEAFF.

This clone showed up just a few times. This chain links TRBV5-4 with TRBJ2-1, with D perhaps matching TRBD1 (7 bases). Germline-derived CDR1 and CDR2 are SGHNT and YYREEE (reference sequence). CDR3 length equals 15 residues. V was clipped by 6 bases and J by 4 bases, with 17 bases between them. The CDR3 sequence: CASTRQGGDYNEQFF. The CDR3 coding sequence is TGTGCCAGCACCAGGCAGGGGGGCGATTACAATGAGCAGTTCTTC.